This T cell receptor (beta chain) was recorded in a study of blood T cell repertoires in COVID-19 (dated by TCRdb to between 2020 and 2021). For the study in its entirety: The collaborator samples originated in the United States, Italy and Spain and spanned the acute and convalescent phases of COVID-19. The material from the prospective study consisted of cDNA or gDNA derived from T cells, B-cell-depleted T cells, or PBMCs. The dataset comprised deeply sampled blood TCRbeta repertoires from subjects exposed to, actively infected with, or recovered from COVID-19. The repertoires were made available in a free public database intended to serve as a resource for research on the immune response to SARS-CoV-2. Samples were obtained from the ongoing ImmuneRACE study (first 160 participants) and from 1,254 subjects provided by 6 global collaborators. The sample metadata nearly always contained a de-identified subject ID, COVID-19 status, age in years and sex. Where available, HLA class I and class II types were obtained from metadata supplied by the sample provider rather than from assay-based typing. The investigation overall reported the following: How much clinical and demographic metadata was included differed by source and by participant, and the metadata was provided uncurated.

V lost 3 bases and J lost 8 bases; the stretch between them is 13 bases long. According to the germline V gene (reference sequence), CDR1 reads LNHDA and CDR2 reads SQIVND. The CDR3 contains 13 residues, cysteine and phenylalanine counted. The entry retains the CDR3 DNA only, 39 bases that are in frame from base 1. About this clone: Its recognized antigen is unknown. The record has no base qualities; no much larger clone is one base away.

TCRbeta CDR3 regions were amplified from genomic DNA using the immunoSEQ Assay, a bias-controlled multiplex PCR. From the authors' description of their analysis: Nucleated cell counts per sample were estimated from amplification of reference gene primers within the assay. To quantify the absolute abundance of each unique TCRbeta CDR3 rearrangement, sequence reads were collapsed and filtered. For each sample, productive Simpson clonality was calculated as the square root of Simpson's diversity index across productive rearrangements. TCRdb mirrors the immuneACCESS table, restricted to in-frame sequences. Some clones are absent from its copies; in checked studies, under half trace to an unresolved V gene, and the reason for the others is unknown. The V and J calls and the clone size are those of that table, but D and trimming were determined from the DNA. Within this sample are 310,000 or so clones, with just over 90% of them counted one time only. The ten largest clones capture roughly 2.3% of the sample.

One collaborating source in Seattle enrolled patients during active infection and followed them longitudinally through the course of disease. Each collaborating institution followed its own protocols to collect whole blood in K2EDTA tubes. For TCRbeta analysis, collaborators shipped samples as frozen whole blood, isolated PBMCs, or DNA extracted from either of those sample types. The V and J genes are TRBV19 and TRBJ1-2, with no confidently assigned D gene. The sample was peripheral blood. This TCR derives from a woman younger than 45 with COVID-19, enrolled during active disease. The sequence in DNA is TGTGCCAGTAGTATTGACTTGTATTTCGGCTACACCTTC. Its translation is CASSIDLYFGYTF.